These 7 T cell receptor beta chains originate from one sample sequenced in a study of identical twins. TCRdb re-derived calls from the 5' RACE reads in MiXCR, one entry per CDR3 protein. Of hundreds of thousands of distinct CDR3 sequences listed, over 8.5% are singletons. These data were likewise used in another study, on yellow fever vaccine responses in identical twins.

The sequenced material came from PBMCs. The receptor set was obtained from a woman between 18 and 29 years old in good health.

This clonotype was seen only a few times. The chain is built from TRBV3-1 and TRBJ1-1; no reliable D call. Germline V lookup: CDR1 LGHDT, CDR2 YNNKEL (reference sequence). Trimming removed 4 bases at V and 1 base at J, with 16 bases between. This CDR3 contains 16 residues. The CDR3 region is CASSPQRGYENTEAFF. CDR3 DNA sequence: TGTGCCAGCAGCCCCCAAAGAGGATACGAGAACACTGAAGCTTTCTTT. Complete variable domain (other parts from reference TRBV3-1 and TRBJ1-1): DTAVSQTPKYLVTQMGNDKSIKCEQNLGHDTMYWYKQDSKKFLKIMFSYNNKELIINETVPNRFSPKSPDKAHLNLHINSLELGDSAVYFCASSPQRGYENTEAFFGQGTRLTVV.

This chain connects TRBV20-1 to TRBJ2-7; tentatively, D is TRBD1 or TRBD2 (6 bases each). This CDR3 contains 15 residues. The V gene's germline CDR1 is DFQATT and CDR2 SNEGSKA (reference sequence). V was trimmed by 6 bases and J by 2 bases, leaving 20 bases between them. For the CDR3, the DNA is TGCAGTGCAAACCCGGGGGCAGGAGGACCCTACGAGCAGTACTTC. This encodes CSANPGAGGPYEQYF.

This clonotype was recorded a few times. CDR3 DNA: TGTGCCAGCAGCCCGCTGGGACTAGCCTATGAGCAGTTCTTC. Residues: CASSPLGLAYEQFF. The rearrangement joins TRBV6-2 or TRBV6-3 to TRBJ2-1; TRBD2 matches 9 bases. J was trimmed by 8 bases and V by 6 bases; bases with no gene match: 8. This CDR3 is built from 14 residues. Germline V gene sequence: CDR1 MNHEY, CDR2 SVGEGT.

This clonotype has just a few counts. This chain joins TRBV20-1 and TRBJ2-7; 7 nucleotides line up with TRBD2. The CDR3 sequence is 17 residues long. The J segment lost 1 base and the V segment lost 0 bases, leaving 12 bases of the junction unmatched. CDR1 and CDR2 (germline): DFQATT, SNEGSKA (reference sequence). Here the CDR3 reads CSARDPSVLAFSYEQYF. The CDR3 bases are TGCAGTGCTAGAGATCCCTCGGTACTAGCGTTTTCCTACGAGCAGTACTTC.

This clonotype was detected only once. The chain carries TRBV3-1 and TRBJ1-1; weak D call: TRBD1 (5 bases). Trimming took off 1 base at V and 4 bases at J, with 13 bases between the two ends. From germline, CDR1 is LGHDT and CDR2 YNNKEL (reference sequence). The CDR3 has 15 residues. The CDR3: CASSQGGDKFTEAFF. DNA for the CDR3: TGTGCCAGCAGCCAAGGGGGGGATAAATTCACTGAAGCTTTCTTT.

This clonotype has just a few counts. V and J are TRBV6-2 or TRBV6-3 and TRBJ2-5; no clear D. Germline V gene lookup returns CDR1 MNHEY and CDR2 SVGEGT. The CDR3 spans 14 residues. Trimming pared 0 bases from V and 4 bases from J, leaving 9 bases between. The CDR3 region is CASSYSGGGETQYF. As DNA, the CDR3 is TGTGCCAGCAGTTACTCCGGCGGCGGAGAGACCCAGTACTTC.

J is TRBJ1-6 and V is TRBV15; D remains ambiguous. CDR1 is LNHNV and CDR2 is YYDKDF in the germline V gene (reference sequence). Trimming shortened V by 4 bases and J by 10 bases, and 17 bases separated the two germline ends. This CDR3 is built from 15 residues. DNA of the CDR3: TGTGCCACCAGCAAGTTGACGCCAAAGACGTCACCCCTCCACTTT. Amino acid sequence: CATSKLTPKTSPLHF.